Shown below are 29 T cell receptor beta chains from a single sample sequenced in a study of blood T cell repertoires in COVID-19. TCRdb's table, derived via immunoSEQ multiplex PCR, lists solely in-frame clones and lacks some. The sample yields about 81,000 clones, less than 85% seen once. Sequenced input: peripheral blood. These receptors were obtained from a human donor in a cohort sampled during active COVID-19.

The rearrangement joins TRBV5-1 to TRBJ1-2, with D perhaps matching TRBD1 (5 bases). This CDR3 contains 15 residues. V gave up 7 bases and J gave up 2 bases, with 18 bases separating them. Germline CDR1 reads SGHRS; CDR2 reads YFSETQ. The CDR3 DNA sequence: TGCGCCAGCCAACAGGTGTTGGGCCACAACTATGGCTACACCTTC. Translated, it gives CASQQVLGHNYGYTF.

The chain carries TRBV7-3 and TRBJ2-1; D is undetermined. Germline-derived CDR1 and CDR2 are SGHTA and FQGTGA. The CDR3 covers 16 residues. Trimming shortened V by 1 base and J by 1 base, and 11 bases separated the two germline ends. In DNA form, the CDR3 reads TGTGCCAGCAGCTTAAGTCCAGCGAGATCCTACAATGAGCAGTTCTTC. As protein: CASSLSPARSYNEQFF.

This clone is a singleton in its sample. This chain links TRBV6-5 with TRBJ2-7; 11 bases map to TRBD1. This CDR3 has 14 amino acids. Germline V gene lookup returns CDR1 MNHEY and CDR2 SVGAGI. The ends lost 7 bases at V and 7 bases at J; junction bases unmatched: 9. CDR3 in DNA: TGTGCCAGCAACTCCGGGACAGGGGGGGGAGAGCAGTACTTC. Protein: CASNSGTGGGEQYF.

The rearrangement joins TRBV5-4 to TRBJ2-1; 7 bases line up with TRBD2. The germline CDR1 and CDR2 sequences are SGHNT and YYREEE (reference sequence). CDR3 size: 15 residues. With V trimmed by 0 bases and J by 5 bases, 5 bases remained unmatched. The CDR3 coding sequence is TGTGCCAGCAGCTTGGCTAGCGGATTAAACAATGAGCAGTTCTTC. Its translation: CASSLASGLNNEQFF.

This chain joins TRBV18 and TRBJ1-1; maybe TRBD1 (5 bases). The CDR3 length is 15 residues. Germline V gene lookup returns CDR1 KGHSH and CDR2 LQKENI. Trimming removed 1 base from V and 1 base from J, with 10 bases in between. The CDR3: CASSPQGWRNTEAFF. CDR3 in DNA: TGTGCCAGCTCACCACAGGGGTGGCGGAACACTGAAGCTTTCTTT.

On this clone itself: One end of the junction fails to match germline, which may point to a read error. This chain joins TRBV7-2 and TRBJ1-2; possibly TRBD1 for D (5 bases). The CDR3 is made up of 11 amino acids. Germline loops: CDR1 SGHTA, CDR2 FQGNSA. CDR3 amino acids: CASSSGVLLTF. The CDR3 DNA is TGTGCCAGCAGCTCGGGGGTCTTGCTGACATTC.

The gene calls are TRBV28 and TRBJ1-6; no reliable D call. Germline CDR1 MDHEN, CDR2 SYDVKM. This CDR3 comprises 15 residues. Trimming removed 0 bases at V and 10 bases at J, with 13 bases between. The CDR3 reads CASSLWAAGESPLHF. The CDR3 nucleotides read TGTGCCAGCAGTTTATGGGCAGCCGGGGAATCACCCCTCCACTTT.

This chain joins TRBV5-1 and TRBJ2-3, with 9 nucleotides matching TRBD2. Trimming cost V 0 bases and J 3 bases; bases outside gene matches: 5. The CDR3 consists of 16 residues. Germline V CDR1 and CDR2: SGHRS, YFSETQ. CDR3 bases: TGCGCCAGCAGCTTGGTGGCGGGGGGGCGAACAGATACGCAGTATTTT. As protein: CASSLVAGGRTDTQYF.

This clone appeared a single time. The CDR3: CASRARGAIHNEQFF. DNA for the CDR3: TGTGCCAGTAGGGCACGGGGGGCGATCCACAATGAGCAGTTCTTC. The chain couples TRBV19 to TRBJ2-1; TRBD2 is a possible D gene (7 bases). This CDR3 has 15 residues. The V gene's germline CDR1 is LNHDA and CDR2 SQIVND (reference sequence). V lost 6 bases and J 5 bases, leaving 17 bases between the germline ends.

J is TRBJ2-3 and V is TRBV19; D not certain. CDR3 size: 14 residues. Trimming stripped 7 bases from V and 1 base from J, with 12 bases between. Germline lookup yields CDR1 LNHDA and CDR2 SQIVND (reference sequence). The CDR3 DNA reads as TGTGCCAGTATCCCGTCTAGTGGCACAGATACGCAGTATTTT. Amino acids: CASIPSSGTDTQYF.

V gene TRBV2 combines with J gene TRBJ1-1; no reliable D call. This CDR3 spans 10 amino acids. Trimming pared 7 bases from V and 7 bases from J, leaving 7 bases between. Germline V gene data show CDR1 as SNHLY and CDR2 as FYNNEI. CDR3 nucleotide sequence: TGTGCCAGCAAGAGCGTTGAAGCTTTCTTT. This codes for CASKSVEAFF. The variable domain in full, completed from reference TRBV2 and TRBJ1-1, reads EPEVTQTPSHQVTQMGQEVILRCVPISNHLYFYWYRQILGQKVEFLVSFYNNEISEKSEIFDDQFSVERPDGSNFTLKIRSTKLEDSAMYFCASKSVEAFFGQGTRLTVV.

This rearrangement joins TRBV11-1 to TRBJ1-6, with 7 nucleotides matching TRBD1. This CDR3 spans 15 amino acids. V shed 4 bases, J shed 6 bases, and the junction held 6 bases outside the gene matches. Germline assignment: CDR1 SGHAT and CDR2 FQDESV (reference sequence). Written as DNA, the CDR3 is TGTGCCAGCAGCTCCGGACAGGCCCGTAATTCACCCCTCCACTTT. Encoded protein: CASSSGQARNSPLHF.

This clone was seen repeatedly, ten times or more. The V call is TRBV7-9, the J call TRBJ1-2; possibly TRBD1 for D (6 bases). The CDR3 contains 13 residues. The germline V and J ends were trimmed by 4 bases and 7 bases, with 13 bases remaining between them. CDR1 is SEHNR and CDR2 is FQNEAQ in the germline V gene (reference sequence). CDR3 in amino acids: CASSSDHRVGYTF. In nucleotides, the CDR3 is TGTGCCAGCAGCTCGGATCACAGGGTTGGCTACACCTTC.

The chain has TRBV19 and TRBJ1-2; 7 positions match TRBD1. V lost 3 bases, J lost 8 bases, and 6 bases stayed unmatched. Germline V lookup: CDR1 LNHDA, CDR2 SQIVND (reference sequence). The CDR3 contains 13 residues. The CDR3 DNA is TGTGCCAGTAGTATTCTGACAGGGCGCGGCTACACCTTC. Translating it yields CASSILTGRGYTF.

This chain connects TRBV13 to TRBJ2-5; D may be TRBD2 (6 bases). CDR1 PRHDT and CDR2 FYEKMQ come from the germline V gene (reference sequence). V lost 3 bases, J lost 1 base, and 18 bases lay in between. There are 17 residues in the CDR3. The CDR3 region has the DNA TGTGCCAGCAGCTTCTCGAGGTTCGGGAGAACCCAAGAGACCCAGTACTTC. Its translation: CASSFSRFGRTQETQYF.

The chain recombines TRBV25-1 with TRBJ2-4; D gene ambiguous. V was clipped by 2 bases and J by 9 bases, with 11 bases between them. This CDR3 has 13 residues. CDR1 MGHDK and CDR2 SYGVNS come from the germline V gene. CDR3: CASSEPPKSIQYF. The CDR3 DNA sequence: TGTGCCAGCAGTGAACCCCCTAAGTCCATTCAGTACTTC.

This clone appeared a few times. The CDR3 sequence is CASSPRPPGATNEKLFF. The CDR3 DNA sequence: TGTGCCAGCAGTCCCCGGCCCCCTGGAGCAACTAATGAAAAACTGTTTTTT. This chain links TRBV6-6 with TRBJ1-4; D remains ambiguous. Looked up from germline, CDR1 is MNHNY and CDR2 is SVGAGI (reference sequence). There are 17 residues in the CDR3. V was pared by 5 bases and J by 0 bases, with 16 bases between.

This chain joins TRBV30 and TRBJ1-3; 8 positions agree with TRBD1. CDR3 size: 15 residues. Germline trimming cut 4 bases from V and 3 bases from J; bases unmatched to any gene: 8. Germline V gives CDR1 GTSNPN, CDR2 SVGIG (reference sequence). Written as DNA, the CDR3 is TGTGCCTGGACCCGGACAGGGTATAATGGAAACACCATATATTTT. This gives the protein CAWTRTGYNGNTIYF.

The chain has TRBV6-5 and TRBJ1-2; possibly TRBD1 for D (6 bases). Germline values: CDR1 MNHEY, CDR2 SVGAGI. The length of the CDR3 is 15 residues. V lost 2 bases to trimming and J lost 5 bases, with 15 bases between them. The CDR3 sequence: CASSYRVRGAYGYTF. The CDR3 DNA reads as TGTGCCAGCAGTTACAGGGTTCGGGGGGCGTATGGCTACACCTTC.

The rearrangement uses TRBV5-1 and TRBJ2-2; 9 nucleotides agree with TRBD2. Germline CDR1 is SGHRS and CDR2 is YFSETQ. After removal of 5 bases from V and 4 bases from J, the junction contained 3 bases not matched to a gene. This CDR3 has 14 amino acids. Here the CDR3 reads CASSIAGVTGELFF. CDR3 in DNA: TGCGCCAGCAGTATAGCGGGGGTCACCGGGGAGCTGTTTTTT.

This clone was detected only once. The chain is built from TRBV28 and TRBJ2-7; a weak D match, TRBD1 (6 bases). The germline V and J ends were trimmed by 3 bases and 7 bases, with 16 bases remaining between them. This CDR3 spans 14 amino acids. Germline assignment: CDR1 MDHEN and CDR2 SYDVKM. Here the CDR3 reads CASSFRGSLGEQYF. DNA for the CDR3: TGTGCCAGCAGTTTCAGGGGCTCCCTAGGAGAGCAGTACTTC.

The chain combines TRBV4-2 with TRBJ1-6; D possibly corresponds to TRBD1 (5 bases). The germline V and J ends were trimmed by 1 base and 4 bases, with 14 bases remaining between them. The CDR3 sequence is 17 residues long. CDR1 LGHNA and CDR2 YNFKEQ come from the germline V gene. The CDR3 protein is CASSQASQGFYNSPLHF. DNA for the CDR3: TGTGCCAGCAGCCAAGCAAGTCAGGGATTTTATAATTCACCCCTCCACTTT.

The chain uses TRBV5-1 and TRBJ2-1, with D tentatively TRBD1 (6 bases). The CDR3 runs to 15 residues. The ends were cut back, 4 bases at V and 3 bases at J, with 14 bases in the middle. Germline CDR1 is SGHRS and CDR2 is YFSETQ. CDR3 amino acids: CASSTGQNYYNEQFF. Written as DNA, the CDR3 is TGCGCCAGCAGCACCGGACAGAACTACTACAATGAGCAGTTCTTC.

The V gene is TRBV7-3, the J gene TRBJ2-3, with TRBD2 as a possible D gene (6 bases). The CDR3 runs 12 residues. From germline, CDR1 is SGHTA and CDR2 FQGTGA. Trimming removed 4 bases from V and 5 bases from J, with 7 bases in between. For the CDR3, the DNA is TGTGCCAGCAGCTATAGCGGAGATACGCAGTATTTT. It encodes CASSYSGDTQYF.

The chain employs TRBV7-2 and TRBJ2-4, with D possibly TRBD2 on 6 matching bases. The CDR3 contains 17 residues. Germline V gene data show CDR1 as SGHTA and CDR2 as FQGNSA. V lost 3 bases to trimming and J lost 6 bases, with 21 bases between them. The CDR3 DNA sequence: TGTGCCAGCAGCTTGGTCAATAGCGGAGAAAGAAGAAACATTCAGTACTTC. This gives the protein CASSLVNSGERRNIQYF. Using reference TRBV7-2 and TRBJ2-4 for the parts outside the CDR3, the full variable domain is GAGVSQSPSNKVTEKGKDVELRCDPISGHTALYWYRQSLGQGLEFLIYFQGNSAPDKSGLPSDRFSAERTGGSVSTLTIQRTQQEDSAVYLCASSLVNSGERRNIQYFGAGTRLSVL.

CDR3: CASSPFGTGLSYNEQFF. CDR3 coding DNA: TGTGCCAGCAGCCCCTTCGGTACAGGGTTATCATACAATGAGCAGTTCTTC. The chain combines TRBV7-9 with TRBJ2-1, with D possibly TRBD1 on 6 matching bases. Trimming removed 5 bases at V and 4 bases at J, with 21 bases between. Germline CDR1 reads SEHNR; CDR2 reads FQNEAQ (reference sequence). The CDR3 sequence is 17 residues long.

The J gene is TRBJ1-2, the V gene TRBV28; possible D gene TRBD1, 5 bases. CDR1 and CDR2 (germline): MDHEN, SYDVKM. V shed 6 bases and J shed 8 bases, with 25 bases lying between them. CDR3 length: 16 residues. CDR3 amino acids: CASSRELVGTPGGYTF. For the CDR3, the DNA is TGTGCCAGCAGCCGGGAGTTAGTTGGGACTCCGGGGGGCTACACCTTC.

V gene TRBV3-1 (or the pseudogene TRBV3-2) combines with J gene TRBJ1-1; 8 bases map to TRBD1. Trimming cost V 1 base and J 0 bases; bases outside gene matches: 7. Germline V CDR1 and CDR2: LGHDT, YNNKEL (reference sequence). This CDR3 has 17 amino acids. The CDR3 nucleotides are TGTGCCAGCAGCCAAGCCTACCGGACAGGGATGAACACTGAAGCTTTCTTT. Its protein is CASSQAYRTGMNTEAFF.

The V gene is TRBV7-9, the J gene TRBJ2-1; D remains unclear. Germline CDR1 SEHNR, CDR2 FQNEAQ (reference sequence). The CDR3 sequence is 13 residues long. Trimming took off 3 bases at V and 7 bases at J, with 10 bases between the two ends. CDR3 in amino acids: CASSFGHGNEQFF. The CDR3 DNA reads TGTGCCAGCAGCTTCGGTCACGGTAATGAGCAGTTCTTC.